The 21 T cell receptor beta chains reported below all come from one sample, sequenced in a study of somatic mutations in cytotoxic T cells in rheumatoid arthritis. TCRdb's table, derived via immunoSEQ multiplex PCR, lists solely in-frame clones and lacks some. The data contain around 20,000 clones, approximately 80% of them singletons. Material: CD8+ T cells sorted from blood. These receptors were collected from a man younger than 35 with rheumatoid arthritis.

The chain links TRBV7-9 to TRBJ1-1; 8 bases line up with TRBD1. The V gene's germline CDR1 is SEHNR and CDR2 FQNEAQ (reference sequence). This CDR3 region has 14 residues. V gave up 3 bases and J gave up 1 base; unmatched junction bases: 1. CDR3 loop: CASSLTGANTEAFF. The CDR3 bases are TGTGCCAGCAGCTTGACAGGGGCGAACACTGAAGCTTTCTTT.

The CDR3 sequence: CASSFKPSLPPNTGELFF. In DNA, the CDR3 is TGTGCCAGCAGCTTTAAACCCAGCCTACCCCCGAACACCGGGGAGCTGTTTTTT. The chain recombines TRBV7-3 with TRBJ2-2, with unresolved D. This CDR3 spans 18 amino acids. Between the trimmed V and J ends, which lost 3 bases and 0 bases, there was a span of 17 bases. Germline values: CDR1 SGHTA, CDR2 FQGTGA.

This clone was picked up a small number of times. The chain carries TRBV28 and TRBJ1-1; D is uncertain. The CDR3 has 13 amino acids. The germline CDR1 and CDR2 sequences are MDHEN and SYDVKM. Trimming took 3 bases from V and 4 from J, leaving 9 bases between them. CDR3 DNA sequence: TGTGCCAGCAGTTTTGCCTTGGGCACTGAAGCTTTCTTT. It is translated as CASSFALGTEAFF.

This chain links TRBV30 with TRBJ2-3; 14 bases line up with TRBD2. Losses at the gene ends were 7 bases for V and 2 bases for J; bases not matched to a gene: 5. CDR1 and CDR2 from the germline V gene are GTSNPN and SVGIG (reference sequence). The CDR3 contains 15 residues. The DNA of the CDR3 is TGTGCCTTGACTAGCGGGGGGGACTCCACAGATACGCAGTATTTT. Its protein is CALTSGGDSTDTQYF.

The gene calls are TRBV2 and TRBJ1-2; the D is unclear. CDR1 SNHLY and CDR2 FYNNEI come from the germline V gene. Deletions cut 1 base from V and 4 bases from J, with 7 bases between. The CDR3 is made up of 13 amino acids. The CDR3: CASSEGGPYGYTF. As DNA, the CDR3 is TGTGCCAGCAGTGAAGGTGGACCCTATGGCTACACCTTC.

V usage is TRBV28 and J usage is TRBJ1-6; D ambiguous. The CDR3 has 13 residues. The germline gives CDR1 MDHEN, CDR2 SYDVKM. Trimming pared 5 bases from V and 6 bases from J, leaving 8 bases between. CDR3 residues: CASSLTLNSPLHF. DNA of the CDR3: TGTGCCAGCAGTCTAACCCTTAATTCACCCCTCCACTTT.

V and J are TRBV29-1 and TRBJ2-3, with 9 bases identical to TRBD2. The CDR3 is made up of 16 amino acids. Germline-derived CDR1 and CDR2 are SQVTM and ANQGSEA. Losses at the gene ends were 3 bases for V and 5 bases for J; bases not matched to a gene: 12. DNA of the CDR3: TGCAGCGTTGACGCTTGGTCTAGCGGGGATGAAGATACGCAGTATTTT. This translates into CSVDAWSSGDEDTQYF.

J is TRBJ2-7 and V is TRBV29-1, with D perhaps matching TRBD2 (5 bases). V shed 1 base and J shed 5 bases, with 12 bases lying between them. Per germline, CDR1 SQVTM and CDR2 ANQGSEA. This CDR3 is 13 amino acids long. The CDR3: CSVEGEGSHEQYF. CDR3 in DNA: TGCAGCGTTGAAGGGGAAGGGAGTCACGAGCAGTACTTC.

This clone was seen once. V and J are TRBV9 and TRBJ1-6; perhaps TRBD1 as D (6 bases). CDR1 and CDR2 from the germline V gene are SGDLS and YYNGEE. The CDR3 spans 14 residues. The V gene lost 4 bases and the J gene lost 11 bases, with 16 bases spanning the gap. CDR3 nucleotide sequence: TGTGCCAGCAGCCAGGGACACGGGGTAGCACCCCTCCACTTT. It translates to CASSQGHGVAPLHF.

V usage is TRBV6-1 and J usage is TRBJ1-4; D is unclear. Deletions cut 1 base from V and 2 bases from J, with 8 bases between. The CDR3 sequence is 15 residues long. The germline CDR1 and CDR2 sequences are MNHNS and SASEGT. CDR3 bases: TGTGCCAGCAGTGAAGGGACGGGTACTAATGAAAAACTGTTTTTT. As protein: CASSEGTGTNEKLFF.

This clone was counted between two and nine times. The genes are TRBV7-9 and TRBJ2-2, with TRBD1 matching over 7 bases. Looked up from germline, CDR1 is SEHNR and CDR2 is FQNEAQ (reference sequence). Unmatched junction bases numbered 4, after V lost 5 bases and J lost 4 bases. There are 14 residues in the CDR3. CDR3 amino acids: CASSPRDSTGELFF. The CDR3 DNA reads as TGTGCCAGCAGCCCCCGGGACAGCACCGGGGAGCTGTTTTTT.

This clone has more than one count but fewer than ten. Written as DNA, the CDR3 is TGTGCCAGCAGTGACAGGGTAACCGGGGAGCTGTTTTTT. Its protein is CASSDRVTGELFF. This chain connects TRBV6-4 to TRBJ2-2; the D is unclear. Germline loops: CDR1 MRHNA, CDR2 SNTAGT. Between the trimmed V and J ends, which lost 2 bases and 5 bases, there was a span of 6 bases. The CDR3 length is 13 residues.

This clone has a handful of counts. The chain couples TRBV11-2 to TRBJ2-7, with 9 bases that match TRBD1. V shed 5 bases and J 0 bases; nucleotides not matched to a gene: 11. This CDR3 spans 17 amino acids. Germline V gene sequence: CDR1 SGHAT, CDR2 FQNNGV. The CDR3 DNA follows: TGTGCCAGCAGCGTCTCGACAGGGGGAGGTGACTCCTACGAGCAGTACTTC. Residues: CASSVSTGGGDSYEQYF.

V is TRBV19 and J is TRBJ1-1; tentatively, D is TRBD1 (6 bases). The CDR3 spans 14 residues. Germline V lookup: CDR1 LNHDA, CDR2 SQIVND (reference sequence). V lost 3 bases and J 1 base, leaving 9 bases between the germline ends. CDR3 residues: CASSMVGGNTEAFF. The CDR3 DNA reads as TGTGCCAGTAGTATGGTAGGGGGGAACACTGAAGCTTTCTTT.

The CDR3 DNA follows: TGTGCCAGCAGTGAAGGGAGGGGGGTGAACACTGAAGCTTTCTTT. It is translated as CASSEGRGVNTEAFF. J is TRBJ1-1 and V is TRBV6-1, with a tentative D call TRBD1 (6 bases). There are 15 residues in the CDR3. Trimming shortened V by 1 base and J by 0 bases, and 9 bases separated the two germline ends. Germline V gene lookup returns CDR1 MNHNS and CDR2 SASEGT.

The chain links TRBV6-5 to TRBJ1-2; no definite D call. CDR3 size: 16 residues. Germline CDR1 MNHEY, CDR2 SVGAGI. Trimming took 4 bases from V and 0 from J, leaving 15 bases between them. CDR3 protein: CASSSIAGQPNYGYTF. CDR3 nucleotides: TGTGCCAGCAGTTCCATAGCTGGGCAGCCTAACTATGGCTACACCTTC.

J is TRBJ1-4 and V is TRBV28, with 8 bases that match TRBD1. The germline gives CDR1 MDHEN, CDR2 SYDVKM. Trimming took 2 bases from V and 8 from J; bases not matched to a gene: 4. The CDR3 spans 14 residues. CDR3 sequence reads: CASSLGQGREKLFF. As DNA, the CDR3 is TGTGCCAGCAGTTTAGGACAGGGCAGGGAAAAACTGTTTTTT. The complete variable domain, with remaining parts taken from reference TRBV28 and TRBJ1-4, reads DVKVTQSSRYLVKRTGEKVFLECVQDMDHENMFWYRQDPGLGLRLIYFSYDVKMKEKGDIPEGYSVSREKKERFSLILESASTNQTSMYLCASSLGQGREKLFFGSGTQLSVL.

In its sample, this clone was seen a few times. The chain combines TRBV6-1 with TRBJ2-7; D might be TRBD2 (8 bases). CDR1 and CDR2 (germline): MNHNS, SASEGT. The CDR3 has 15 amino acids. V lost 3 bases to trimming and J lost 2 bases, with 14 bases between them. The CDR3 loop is CASSESSGTAYEQYF. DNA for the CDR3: TGTGCCAGCAGTGAGAGTAGCGGGACAGCCTACGAGCAGTACTTC.

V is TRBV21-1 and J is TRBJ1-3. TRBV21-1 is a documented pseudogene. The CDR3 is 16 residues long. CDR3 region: CASSLHKETYGNTIYF. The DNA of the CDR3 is TGTGCCAGCAGCCTGCATAAGGAGACTTATGGAAACACCATATATTTT.

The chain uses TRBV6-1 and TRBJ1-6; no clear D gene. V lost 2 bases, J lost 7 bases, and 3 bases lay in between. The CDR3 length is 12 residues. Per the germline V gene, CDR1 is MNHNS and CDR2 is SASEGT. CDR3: CASSEYNSPLHF. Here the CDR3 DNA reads TGTGCCAGCAGTGAATACAATTCACCCCTCCACTTT.

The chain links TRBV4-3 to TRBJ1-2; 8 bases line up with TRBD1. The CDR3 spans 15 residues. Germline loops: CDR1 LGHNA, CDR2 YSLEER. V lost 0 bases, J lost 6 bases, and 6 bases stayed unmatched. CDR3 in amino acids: CASSQDPLDRDGYTF. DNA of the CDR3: TGCGCCAGCAGCCAAGATCCCCTGGACAGGGATGGCTACACCTTC.